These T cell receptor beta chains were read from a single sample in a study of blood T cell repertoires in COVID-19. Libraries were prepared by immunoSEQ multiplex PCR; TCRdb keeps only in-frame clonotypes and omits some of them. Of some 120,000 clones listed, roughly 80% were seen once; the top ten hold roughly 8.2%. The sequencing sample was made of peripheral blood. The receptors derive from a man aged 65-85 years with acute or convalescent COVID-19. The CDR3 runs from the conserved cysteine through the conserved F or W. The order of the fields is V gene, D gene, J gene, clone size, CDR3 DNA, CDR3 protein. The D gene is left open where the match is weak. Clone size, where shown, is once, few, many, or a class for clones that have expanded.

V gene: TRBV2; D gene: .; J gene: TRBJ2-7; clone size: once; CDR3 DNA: TGTGCCAGCACGACGGGACTCTACGAGCAGTACTTC; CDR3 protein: CASTTGLYEQYF
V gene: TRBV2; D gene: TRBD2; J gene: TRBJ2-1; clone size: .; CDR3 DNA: TGTGCCAGCAGAGAGCGGGAGGGCAGGTCCGATGAGCAGTTCTTC; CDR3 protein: CASREREGRSDEQFF
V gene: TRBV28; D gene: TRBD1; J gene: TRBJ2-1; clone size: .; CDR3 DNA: TGTGCCAGCTTTTCCGGGACAGGGGGTCGGGAGCAGTTCTTC; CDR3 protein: CASFSGTGGREQFF
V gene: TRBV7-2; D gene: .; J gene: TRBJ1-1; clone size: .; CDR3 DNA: TGTGCCAGCGGAAGGAGGCAAGCTACTGAAGCTTTCTTT; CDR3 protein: CASGRRQATEAFF
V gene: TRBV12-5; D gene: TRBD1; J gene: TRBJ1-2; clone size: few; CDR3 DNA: TGTGCTAGTGGATGGGACAGGGGGGATGGCTACACCTTC; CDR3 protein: CASGWDRGDGYTF
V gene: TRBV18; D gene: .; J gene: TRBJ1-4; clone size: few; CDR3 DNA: TGTGCCAGCGAACAGGCAACTAATGAAAAACTGTTTTTT; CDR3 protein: CASEQATNEKLFF
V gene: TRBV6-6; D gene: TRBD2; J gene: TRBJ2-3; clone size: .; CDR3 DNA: TGTGCCAGCACCGCACCGGGACTAGCGGGGGGTACGCAGTATTTT; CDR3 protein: CASTAPGLAGGTQYF
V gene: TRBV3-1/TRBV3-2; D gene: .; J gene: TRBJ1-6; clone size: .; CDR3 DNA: TGTGCCAGCAGCCGGGGGGATCGGTCACCCCTCCACTTT; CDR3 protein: CASSRGDRSPLHF
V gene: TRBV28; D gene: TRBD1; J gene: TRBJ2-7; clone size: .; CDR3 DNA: TGTGCCAGCAGTTTAATGGGCCTTAATGGACAGGGGGCCTCCTACGAGCAGTACTTC; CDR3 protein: CASSLMGLNGQGASYEQYF
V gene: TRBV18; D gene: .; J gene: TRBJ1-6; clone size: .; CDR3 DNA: TGTGCCAGCTCACCAGCCCAGGCCTATAATTCACCCCTCCACTTT; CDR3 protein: CASSPAQAYNSPLHF